This T cell receptor (beta chain) was captured in a study of cytomegalovirus exposure and HLA in healthy donors. This clone appeared once. Its specificity is unknown. The junction shows a germline mismatch at one end, possibly a read error. The CDR3 loop spans 16 amino acids. In germline, CDR1 is SEHNR, CDR2 FQNEAQ (reference sequence). Points from the study as a whole: Analyzed later, most CMV-associated TCR beta chains appeared HLA-restricted.

PCR was performed using 60 Vbeta and 13 Jbeta primers. The table came from immunoSEQ multiplex PCR; TCRdb's copy has only in-frame clones and leaves some out. This table has about 170,000 clones, less than 80% appearing once. Sequenced material: PBMCs. The rearrangement joins TRBV7-9 to TRBJ1-5; no firm D call. This clonotype was sampled from a man aged 35 to 55 in good health and CMV-seronegative. CDR3 protein: CSSSLGSFTGNQPQHF. In DNA, the CDR3 is TGTTCCAGCAGCTTAGGTAGTTTTACAGGCAATCAGCCCCAGCATTTT.